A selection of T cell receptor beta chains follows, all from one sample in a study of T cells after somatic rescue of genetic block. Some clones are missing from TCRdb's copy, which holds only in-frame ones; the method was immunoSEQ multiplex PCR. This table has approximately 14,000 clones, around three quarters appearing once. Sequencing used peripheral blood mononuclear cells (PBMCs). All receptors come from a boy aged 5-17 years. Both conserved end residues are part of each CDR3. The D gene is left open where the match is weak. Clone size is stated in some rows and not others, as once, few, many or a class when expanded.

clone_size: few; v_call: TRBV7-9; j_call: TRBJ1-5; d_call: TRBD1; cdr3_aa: CASSPGTGITSNQPQHF
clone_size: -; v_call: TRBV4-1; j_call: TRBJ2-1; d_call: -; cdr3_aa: CASSQRRASEQFF
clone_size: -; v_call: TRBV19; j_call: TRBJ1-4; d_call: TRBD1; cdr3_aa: CASSPWRGDRDEKLFF
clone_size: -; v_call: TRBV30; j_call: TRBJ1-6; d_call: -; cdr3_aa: CAWSLWGLVGSPLHF
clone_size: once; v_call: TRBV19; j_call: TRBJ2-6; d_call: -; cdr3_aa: CASSIPRVKAGANVLTF
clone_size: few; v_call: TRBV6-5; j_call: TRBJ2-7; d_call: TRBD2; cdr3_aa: CASTRLAGAHEQYF
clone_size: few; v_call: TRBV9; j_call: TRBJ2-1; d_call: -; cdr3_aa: CASSTPPGLHNEQFF
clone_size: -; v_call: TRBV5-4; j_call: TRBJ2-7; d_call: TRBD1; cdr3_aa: CASSLGSGGSYEQYF
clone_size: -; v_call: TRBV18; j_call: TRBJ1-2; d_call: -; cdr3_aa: CASSPSRGAGYGYTF
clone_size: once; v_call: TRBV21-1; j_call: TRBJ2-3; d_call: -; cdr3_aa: CASSKVARALRTDTQYF
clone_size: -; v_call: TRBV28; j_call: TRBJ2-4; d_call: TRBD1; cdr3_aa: CASSSDRVNIQYF
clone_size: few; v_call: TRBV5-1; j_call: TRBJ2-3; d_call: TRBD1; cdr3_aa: CASSSDRETDTQYF
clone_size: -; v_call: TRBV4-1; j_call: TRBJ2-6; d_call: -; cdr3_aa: CASSQITGSGANVLTF
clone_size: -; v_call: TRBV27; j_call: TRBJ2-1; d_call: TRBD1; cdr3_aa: CASSPRQGTRGRRSNEQFF
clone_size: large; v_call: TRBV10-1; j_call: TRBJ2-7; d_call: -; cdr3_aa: CASSLCRDEQYF
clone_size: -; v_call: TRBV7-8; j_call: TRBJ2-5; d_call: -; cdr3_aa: CASSSRQGRGGETQYF
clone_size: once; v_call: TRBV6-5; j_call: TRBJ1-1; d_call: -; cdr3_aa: CASSYNWGTEAFF
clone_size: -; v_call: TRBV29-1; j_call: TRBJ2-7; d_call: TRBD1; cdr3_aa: CSVEGTGRAHEQYF
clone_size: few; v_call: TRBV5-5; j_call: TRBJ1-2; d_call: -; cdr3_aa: CASSFSTNYGYTF
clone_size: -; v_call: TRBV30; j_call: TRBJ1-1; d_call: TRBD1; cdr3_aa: CAWSSGTGPTEAFF
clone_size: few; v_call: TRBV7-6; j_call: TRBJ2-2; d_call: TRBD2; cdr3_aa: CASSLGGSPNTGELFF
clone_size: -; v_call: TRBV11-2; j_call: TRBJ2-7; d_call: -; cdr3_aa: CASSPKGYEQYF
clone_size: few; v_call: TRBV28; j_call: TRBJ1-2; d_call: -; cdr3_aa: CASGDRTNYGYTF
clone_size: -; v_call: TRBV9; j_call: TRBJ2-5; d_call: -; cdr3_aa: CASSDGREETQYF
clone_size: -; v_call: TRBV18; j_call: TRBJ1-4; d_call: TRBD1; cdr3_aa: CASSTGQGAANEKLFF
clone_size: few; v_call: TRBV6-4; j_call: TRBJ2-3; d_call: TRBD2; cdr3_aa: CASSRGLAGHGTDTQYF
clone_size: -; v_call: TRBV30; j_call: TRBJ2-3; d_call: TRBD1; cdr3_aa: CAWSRTGGADTQYF
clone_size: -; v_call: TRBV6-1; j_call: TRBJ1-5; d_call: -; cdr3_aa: CALTDRPHQPQHF
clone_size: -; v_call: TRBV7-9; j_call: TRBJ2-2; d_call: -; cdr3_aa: CASSPDLNTGELFF
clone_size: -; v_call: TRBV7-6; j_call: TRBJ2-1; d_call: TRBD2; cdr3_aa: CASSPILLAGARVEQFF
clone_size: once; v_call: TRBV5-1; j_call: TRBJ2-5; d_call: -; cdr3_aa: CASSLGLFRASVETQYF
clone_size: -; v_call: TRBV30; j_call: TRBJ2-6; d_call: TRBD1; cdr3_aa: CAWGRPDRGSFLTGANVLTF
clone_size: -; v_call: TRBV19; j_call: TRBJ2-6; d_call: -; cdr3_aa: CASKALDSGANVLTF
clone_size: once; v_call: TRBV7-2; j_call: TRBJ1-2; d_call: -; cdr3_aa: CASSLGGAFNYGYTF
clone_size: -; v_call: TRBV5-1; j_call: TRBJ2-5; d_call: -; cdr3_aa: CASSFTLSKETQYF
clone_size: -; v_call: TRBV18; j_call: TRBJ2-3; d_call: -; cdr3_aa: CASSPGLGDTQYF
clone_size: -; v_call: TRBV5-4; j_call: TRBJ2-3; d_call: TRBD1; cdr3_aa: CASSSPGTGENTQYF
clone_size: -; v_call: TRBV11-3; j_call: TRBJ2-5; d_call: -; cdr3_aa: CASSLEGAGTQYF
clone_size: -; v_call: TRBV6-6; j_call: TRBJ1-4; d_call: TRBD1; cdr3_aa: CASSNQQGKLFF
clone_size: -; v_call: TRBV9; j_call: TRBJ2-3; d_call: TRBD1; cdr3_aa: CASSLRTGSTDTQYF
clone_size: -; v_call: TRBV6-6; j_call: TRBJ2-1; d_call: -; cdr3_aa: CASRAVGGQYNEQFF
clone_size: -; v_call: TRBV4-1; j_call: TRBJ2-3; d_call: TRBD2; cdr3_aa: CASSQAPGTSTDTQYF
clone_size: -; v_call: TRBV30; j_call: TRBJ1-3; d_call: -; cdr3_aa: CAWRDPGAIYF
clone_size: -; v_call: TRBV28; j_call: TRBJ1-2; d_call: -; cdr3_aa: CATGFYAYGYTF
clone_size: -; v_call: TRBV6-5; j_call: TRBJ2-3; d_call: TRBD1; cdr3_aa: CASSRQGSTDTQYF
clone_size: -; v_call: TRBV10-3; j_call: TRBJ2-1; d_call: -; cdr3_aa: CAAGQSYNEQFF
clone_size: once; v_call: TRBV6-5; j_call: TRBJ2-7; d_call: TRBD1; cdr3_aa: CASSYLGQGYEQYF
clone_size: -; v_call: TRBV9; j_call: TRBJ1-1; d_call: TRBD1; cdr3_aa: CASSFRDRGPVDTEAFF
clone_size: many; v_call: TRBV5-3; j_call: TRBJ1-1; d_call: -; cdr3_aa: CARSLGTGTAIRTEAFF
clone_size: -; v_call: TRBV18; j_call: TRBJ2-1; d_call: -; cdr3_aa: CASSPQGSEQFF